These T cell receptor beta chains were read from a single sample in a study of cytomegalovirus exposure and HLA in healthy donors. Clones were sequenced by immunoSEQ multiplex PCR, and TCRdb holds only the in-frame ones, with some missing. The table includes some 140,000 clones, about 66% detected once. The sample taken for sequencing was PBMCs. Receptors were obtained from a human donor in good health. Both conserved end residues are part of each CDR3. D genes are given only for firm matches. Only part of the rows carry a size: once, few, many, or a class if the clone is expanded.

TRBD1	TRBV9	NA	TRBJ2-7	CASSAKGQGAYEQYF	TGTGCCAGCAGCGCGAAGGGACAGGGGGCCTACGAGCAGTACTTC
NA	TRBV28	NA	TRBJ2-3	CASTPAEGRTDTQYF	TGTGCCAGCACCCCGGCTGAGGGTAGGACAGATACGCAGTATTTT
TRBD2	TRBV14	NA	TRBJ2-1	CASSQDALAGWIYNEQFF	TGTGCCAGCAGCCAAGATGCACTAGCGGGATGGATCTACAATGAGCAGTTCTTC
TRBD1	TRBV18	NA	TRBJ2-7	CASSLETGGFEQYF	TGTGCCAGCTCCCTCGAGACAGGGGGTTTTGAGCAGTACTTC
NA	TRBV7-2	NA	TRBJ2-5	CASNFIRLYQETQYF	TGTGCCAGCAACTTTATCAGGCTGTACCAAGAGACCCAGTACTTC
NA	TRBV9	NA	TRBJ1-2	CASSVRNGELITANYGYTF	TGTGCCAGCAGCGTACGTAATGGCGAGTTGATTACAGCTAACTATGGCTACACCTTC
NA	TRBV11-3	NA	TRBJ1-2	CASSSTPGQKSNYGYTF	TGTGCCAGCAGCTCCACACCGGGACAAAAGTCTAACTATGGCTACACCTTC
TRBD1	TRBV9	NA	TRBJ2-6	CASSVYDGTGAGGANVLTF	TGTGCCAGCAGCGTATACGACGGGACAGGGGCTGGTGGGGCCAACGTCCTGACTTTC
TRBD1	TRBV4-1	NA	TRBJ2-1	CASKRGQGRNEQFF	TGCGCCAGCAAGCGTGGACAGGGCCGCAATGAGCAGTTCTTC
TRBD1	TRBV10-3	NA	TRBJ1-1	CAISDPPGQGNTEAFF	TGTGCCATCAGTGACCCCCCAGGACAGGGGAACACTGAAGCTTTCTTT
NA	TRBV2	NA	TRBJ1-2	CASRDRRSNGYTF	TGTGCCAGTCGCGACAGGCGTTCAAATGGCTACACCTTC
NA	TRBV6-1	NA	TRBJ1-4	CASSDEGREKLFF	TGTGCCAGCAGTGACGAGGGAAGGGAAAAACTGTTTTTT
TRBD1	TRBV27	few	TRBJ1-1	CASSATGEGTEAFF	TGTGCCAGCAGCGCAACAGGGGAAGGCACTGAAGCTTTCTTT
NA	TRBV10-3	few	TRBJ2-7	CAISEYEETGGSYEQYF	TGTGCCATCAGTGAGTACGAGGAGACCGGTGGTAGCTACGAGCAGTACTTC
TRBD1	TRBV6-6	NA	TRBJ2-7	CASIDDRAYEQYF	TGTGCCAGCATTGACGACAGGGCCTACGAGCAGTACTTC
TRBD1	TRBV4-2	NA	TRBJ1-1	CASSQEPEGAMNTEAFF	TGTGCCAGCAGCCAAGAACCGGAGGGGGCCATGAACACTGAAGCTTTCTTT
TRBD1	TRBV5-1	NA	TRBJ1-5	CASSSGQGNQPQHF	TGCGCCAGCAGCTCGGGACAGGGCAATCAGCCCCAGCATTTT
NA	TRBV2	NA	TRBJ2-7	CASTNTIGEQYF	TGTGCCAGCACTAACACTATTGGCGAGCAGTACTTC
NA	TRBV18	few	TRBJ1-2	CASSPPNNYGYTF	TGTGCCAGCTCACCACCCAATAACTATGGCTACACCTTC
NA	TRBV19	NA	TRBJ1-4	CASSIADRGIREKLFF	TGTGCCAGTAGTATAGCGGACAGAGGTATTAGAGAAAAACTGTTTTTT
TRBD1	TRBV5-1	NA	TRBJ2-7	CASAYRDRGWGAYEQYF	TGCGCCAGCGCCTACCGGGACAGGGGGTGGGGGGCCTACGAGCAGTACTTC
NA	TRBV10-1	NA	TRBJ1-2	CASSESDRSYGYTF	TGCGCCAGCAGTGAGTCAGACAGGTCATATGGCTACACCTTC
TRBD1	TRBV19	NA	TRBJ2-3	CASSPYAQGATDTQYF	TGTGCCAGTAGCCCCTACGCCCAGGGGGCCACAGATACGCAGTATTTT
NA	TRBV4-1	NA	TRBJ2-2	CASSFPLQGKNTGELFF	TGCGCCAGCAGCTTTCCCCTACAGGGAAAGAACACCGGGGAGCTGTTTTTT
TRBD1	TRBV5-1	once	TRBJ1-4	CASSLSQGANEKLFF	TGCGCCAGCAGCTTGAGTCAGGGGGCCAATGAAAAACTGTTTTTT
NA	TRBV15	once	TRBJ2-7	CATSRVMRTVNYEQYF	TGTGCCACCAGCAGAGTTATGAGGACAGTAAACTACGAGCAGTACTTC
NA	TRBV19	NA	TRBJ2-7	CASSIGASAYEQYF	TGTGCCAGTAGTATTGGGGCTAGCGCCTACGAGCAGTACTTC
TRBD2	TRBV7-2	NA	TRBJ2-3	CASSLLAGPGGDTQYF	TGTGCCAGCAGCTTGTTAGCGGGGCCCGGGGGAGATACGCAGTATTTT
NA	TRBV11-3	NA	TRBJ2-7	CASSRTGHHEQYF	TGTGCCAGCAGTCGCACAGGCCACCACGAGCAGTACTTC
TRBD1	TRBV2	NA	TRBJ2-3	CASSEGQGLTDTQYF	TGTGCCAGCAGTGAGGGACAGGGCCTCACAGATACGCAGTATTTT
NA	TRBV4-2	NA	TRBJ2-3	CASSQEQGVWTDTQYF	TGTGCCAGCAGCCAAGAACAGGGTGTATGGACAGATACGCAGTATTTT
TRBD1	TRBV28	NA	TRBJ2-7	CASSPPRTGPMTYEQYF	TGTGCCAGCAGTCCTCCACGGACAGGACCTATGACCTACGAGCAGTACTTC
NA	TRBV7-3	few	TRBJ2-1	CASSFQGNEQFF	TGTGCCAGCAGCTTTCAGGGCAATGAGCAGTTCTTC